These 2 T cell receptor beta chains came from one sample sequenced in a study of hypomethylating agent response in myelodysplastic syndrome (TCRdb year 2021). Library construction relied on the immunoSEQ multiplex PCR assay. TCRdb stores this immuneACCESS table with in-frame sequences only. Part of the clones is absent; in the studies checked, under half of the shortfall reflects unresolved V genes, and no reason is known for the rest. This sample has 2,000 or so clones in its table, and 65% to 90% of those were observed once. Under 25% of the sample lies in the top ten. The sequencing here drew on bone marrow, taken before or after starting hypomethylating agent treatment for myelodysplastic syndrome (not recorded which). The receptor set was obtained from a human donor with myelodysplastic syndrome.

V is TRBV7-2 and J is TRBJ2-7, with TRBD2 matching 10 bases. The CDR3 is 16 residues long. J gave up 5 bases and V 1 base, and 8 bases lay outside the gene matches. CDR1 SGHTA and CDR2 FQGNSA come from the germline V gene. The CDR3 loop is CASSLVPLAGAHEQYF. For the CDR3, the DNA is TGTGCCAGCAGCTTAGTCCCCCTAGCGGGAGCCCACGAGCAGTACTTC.

This clone is labeled as large. The chain employs TRBV19 and TRBJ1-4, with a possible D match to TRBD1 (6 bases). V shed 4 bases and J shed 4 bases, with 13 bases lying between them. The CDR3 has 15 amino acids. Germline values: CDR1 LNHDA, CDR2 SQIVND (reference sequence). Written as DNA, the CDR3 is TGTGCCAGTAGTAACGGACAGACCCTTAATGAAAAACTGTTTTTT. Its translation: CASSNGQTLNEKLFF. The full variable domain, completed using reference TRBV19 and TRBJ1-4, is DGGITQSPKYLFRKEGQNVTLSCEQNLNHDAMYWYRQDPGQGLRLIYYSQIVNDFQKGDIAEGYSVSREKKESFPLTVTSAQKNPTAFYLCASSNGQTLNEKLFFGSGTQLSVL.